Below are 29 T cell receptor beta chains sequenced from a single sample in a study of CD8 T cells in ankylosing spondylitis. Each CDR3 protein is one row after TCRdb ran MiXCR on the 5' RACE reads. The sample includes roughly 280,000 distinct CDR3 sequences, about 19% of them seen just once. What was sequenced was blood, either unsorted or a sorted T cell fraction (not recorded which). All receptors come from a male donor with ankylosing spondylitis or in good health (not recorded which).

This clonotype was observed at least ten times. The chain combines TRBV5-1 with TRBJ2-3, with D maybe TRBD1 (5 bases). V was clipped by 4 bases and J by 4 bases, with 13 bases between them. The CDR3 is made up of 14 amino acids. Germline V gives CDR1 SGHRS, CDR2 YFSETQ. The DNA for the CDR3 is TGCGCCAGCAGCGAGATAGGGGCCGCAGATACGCAGTATTTT. This encodes CASSEIGAADTQYF.

Only a few counts were recorded for this clonotype. V is TRBV29-1 and J is TRBJ2-1; no firm D call. The V end was cut by 7 bases, the J end by 5 bases, with 9 bases between. The CDR3 totals 11 residues. CDR1 is SQVTM, CDR2 ANQGSEA, per germline. The CDR3 coding sequence is TGCAGCGGGCTAGAAAACAATGAGCAGTTCTTC. Translated: CSGLENNEQFF.

V gene TRBV28 combines with J gene TRBJ2-7, with D perhaps TRBD1 (5 bases). V dropped 1 base and J dropped 6 bases, with 7 bases sitting between them. The CDR3 has 12 amino acids. The germline CDR1 and CDR2 sequences are MDHEN and SYDVKM. The CDR3 DNA reads as TGTGCCAGCAGTTTATCAAGGGGCGAGCAGTACGTC. Amino acids: CASSLSRGEQYV.

This clonotype was counted ten times or more. The chain uses TRBV28 and TRBJ1-3; D call uncertain. The CDR3 is made up of 14 amino acids. V shed 6 bases and J shed 0 bases, with 9 bases lying between them. CDR1 is MDHEN, CDR2 SYDVKM, per germline. The CDR3 spells CASSPADSGNTIYF. CDR3 nucleotide sequence: TGTGCCAGCAGCCCAGCGGACTCTGGAAACACCATATATTTT.

This clonotype was seen at least ten times. CDR3 in amino acids: CASSLRDTGELFF. CDR3 bases: TGTGCCAGCAGTTTACGTGACACCGGGGAGCTGTTTTTT. The rearrangement joins TRBV12-3 or TRBV12-4 to TRBJ2-2; D uncertain. The V gene lost 2 bases and the J gene lost 3 bases, with 4 bases spanning the gap. The CDR3 has 13 amino acids.

The chain couples TRBV6-1 to TRBJ2-6, with unresolved D. V dropped 7 bases and J dropped 6 bases, with 22 bases sitting between them. The CDR3 consists of 17 residues. The germline V gene encodes CDR1 MNHNS and CDR2 SASEGT. CDR3 nucleotide sequence: TGTGCCAGCAAAAATATGGGAAGTGCTCTCTTGGCCAACGTCCTGACTTTC. Its translation is CASKNMGSALLANVLTF.

This chain connects TRBV24-1 to TRBJ2-3, with D perhaps given as TRBD1 or TRBD2 (5 bases each). The CDR3 consists of 13 residues. Germline V gene sequence: CDR1 KGHDR, CDR2 SFDVKD. Trimming removed 5 bases from V and 0 bases from J, with 5 bases in between. CDR3 loop: CATSGDSTDTQYF. The CDR3 nucleotides read TGTGCCACCAGTGGGGACAGCACAGATACGCAGTATTTT.

This clonotype was counted ten times or more. The chain joins TRBV20-1 to TRBJ2-1, with 10 bases aligning to TRBD2. Germline assignment: CDR1 DFQATT and CDR2 SNEGSKA (reference sequence). J lost 6 bases, V lost 2 bases, and 4 bases had no gene match. The CDR3 extends over 14 amino acids. The CDR3 nucleotides read TGCAGTGCTAGAAGCGGGGGGGCATTCAATGAGCAGTTCTTC. It translates to CSARSGGAFNEQFF.

This clonotype was recorded a few times. The rearrangement joins TRBV24-1 to TRBJ2-1, with 10 positions matching TRBD2. CDR3 length: 17 amino acids. V shed 3 bases and J 1 base; nucleotides not matched to a gene: 5. Germline-derived CDR1 and CDR2 are KGHDR and SFDVKD. The CDR3 DNA sequence: TGTGCCACCAGTGATGGGCCGGGACTAGCGTCCTACAATGAGCAGTTCTTC. It yields the protein CATSDGPGLASYNEQFF.

This clonotype showed up just a few times. The chain joins TRBV2 to TRBJ1-4, with a weak D call TRBD1 (5 bases). V was shortened by 4 bases and J by 0 bases, with 9 bases between the two germline ends. CDR3 size: 15 residues. Germline V gene sequence: CDR1 SNHLY, CDR2 FYNNEI. The DNA for the CDR3 is TGTGCCAGCAGTGCAGGGATATCAACTAATGAAAAACTGTTTTTT. Protein product: CASSAGISTNEKLFF.

This clonotype was picked up a small number of times. V usage is TRBV2 and J usage is TRBJ2-7; a possible D gene is TRBD2 (6 bases). The CDR3 covers 13 residues. The V and J ends lost 3 bases and 2 bases respectively, with 8 bases between them. Germline assignment: CDR1 SNHLY and CDR2 FYNNEI. This CDR3 reads CASSDWGAYEQYV. CDR3 nucleotides: TGTGCCAGCAGTGATTGGGGGGCCTACGAGCAGTACGTC.

V usage is TRBV5-1 and J usage is TRBJ2-5; possibly TRBD2 for D (7 bases). Germline loops: CDR1 SGHRS, CDR2 YFSETQ. V shed 4 bases and J shed 5 bases, with 18 bases lying between them. There are 15 residues in the CDR3. Here the CDR3 reads CASSPLPGGGETQYF. CDR3 nucleotide sequence: TGCGCCAGCAGCCCCTTGCCGGGGGGCGGCGAGACCCAGTACTTC.

This clonotype was counted a few times. The chain has TRBV10-3 and TRBJ1-1, with TRBD1 identical over 7 bases. V lost 8 bases and J lost 6; bases outside the gene matches: 9. CDR3 length: 13 residues. Germline CDR1 reads ENHRY; CDR2 reads SYGVKD. In nucleotides, the CDR3 is TGTGCCATCGGATTGGGACAGCAACCTGAAGCTTTCTTT. Amino acid sequence: CAIGLGQQPEAFF.

This clonotype was seen ten or more times. The CDR3 is CASSQDREETQYF. The CDR3 nucleotides are TGTGCCAGCAGCCAAGATCGGGAAGAGACCCAGTACTTC. The V gene is TRBV4-2, the J gene TRBJ2-5; D uncertain. Trimming removed 0 bases from V and 3 bases from J, with 5 bases in between. Germline assignment: CDR1 LGHNA and CDR2 YNFKEQ. The CDR3 runs to 13 residues.

The gene calls are TRBV7-9 and TRBJ1-5; D gene unclear. This CDR3 is built from 12 residues. Trimming left V 4 bases short and J 4 bases short, with 5 bases between. Germline V CDR1 and CDR2: SEHNR, FQNEAQ (reference sequence). CDR3 sequence: CASSSANQPQHF. CDR3 DNA: TGTGCCAGCAGCTCTGCGAATCAGCCCCAGCATTTT.

This clonotype was seen a handful of times. The gene calls are TRBV20-1 and TRBJ2-2, with TRBD2 identical over 7 bases. The germline CDR1 and CDR2 sequences are DFQATT and SNEGSKA (reference sequence). The CDR3 is made up of 14 amino acids. Germline trimming cut 1 base from V and 3 bases from J; bases unmatched to any gene: 2. The CDR3 is CSARGGRDTGELFF. The CDR3 DNA is TGCAGTGCTAGAGGCGGGAGAGACACCGGGGAGCTGTTTTTT.

This clonotype was counted between two and nine times. V is TRBV12-3 or TRBV12-4 and J is TRBJ2-2; 14 nucleotides line up with TRBD2. This CDR3 has 18 amino acids. The ends lost 7 bases at V and 4 bases at J; junction bases unmatched: 11. The CDR3 DNA sequence: TGTGCCAGCAAAACCGGGACTAGCGGGAGTTTGGGCACCGGGGAGCTGTTTTTT. Translating gives CASKTGTSGSLGTGELFF.

This clonotype was counted only a few times. The chain carries TRBV7-2 and TRBJ2-7; D unresolved. The CDR3 has 14 residues. CDR1 is SGHTA, CDR2 FQGNSA, per germline. With 5 bases removed from V and 1 base from J, the gap between germline ends came to 12 bases. The CDR3 region has the DNA TGTGCCAGCAGCCCTAATAGAATATCCTACGAGCAGTACGTC. Its translation: CASSPNRISYEQYV.

The gene calls are TRBV5-1 and TRBJ2-7, with D perhaps TRBD2 (6 bases). Germline lookup yields CDR1 SGHRS and CDR2 YFSETQ. CDR3 size: 18 residues. Trimming shortened V by 4 bases and J by 2 bases, and 25 bases separated the two germline ends. The CDR3 sequence is CASSADWPPGLQPYEQYV. For the CDR3, the DNA is TGCGCCAGCAGCGCCGACTGGCCGCCGGGACTCCAACCCTACGAGCAGTACGTC.

This clonotype has more than one count but fewer than ten. The V gene is TRBV10-3, the J gene TRBJ1-3; D is perhaps TRBD1 (6 bases). V was shortened by 6 bases and J by 0 bases, with 12 bases between the two germline ends. CDR1 is ENHRY and CDR2 is SYGVKD in the germline V gene. The CDR3 consists of 15 residues. For the CDR3, the DNA is TGTGCCATCAGCTTGACAGGAAACTCTGGAAACACCATATATTTT. Translated, it gives CAISLTGNSGNTIYF.

This clonotype was seen more than once but under ten times. The chain joins TRBV12-3 or TRBV12-4 to TRBJ1-2, with D possibly TRBD1 on 6 matching bases. V was cut by 3 bases and J by 2 bases, with 16 bases left in between. The CDR3 runs 16 residues. The DNA of the CDR3 is TGTGCCAGCAGTTTTGCACTTCAAGGGGGAAACTATGGCTACACCTTC. Encoded protein: CASSFALQGGNYGYTF.

The V and J genes are TRBV6-6 and TRBJ2-7, with D possibly being TRBD2 (5 bases). The CDR3 has 12 amino acids. The V and J ends lost 5 bases and 9 bases respectively, with 14 bases between them. Germline CDR1 is MNHNY and CDR2 is SVGAGI (reference sequence). CDR3 protein: CASSPSEARQYV. Here the CDR3 DNA reads TGTGCCAGCAGTCCCTCGGAGGCTAGGCAGTACGTC.

The V gene is TRBV4-1, the J gene TRBJ2-1; D is perhaps TRBD2 (6 bases). This CDR3 region has 17 residues. Germline CDR1 is MGHRA and CDR2 is YSYEKL. The V and J ends lost 4 bases and 0 bases respectively, with 16 bases between them. CDR3 amino acids: CASSPLPGLSSYNEQFF. The CDR3 DNA is TGCGCCAGCAGCCCCCTCCCGGGACTCAGCTCCTACAATGAGCAGTTCTTC.

This chain connects TRBV5-1 to TRBJ2-2, with D possibly TRBD1 on 6 matching bases. This CDR3 is built from 16 residues. Trimming stripped 0 bases from V and 3 bases from J, with 12 bases between. The germline CDR1 and CDR2 sequences are SGHRS and YFSETQ. The CDR3 protein is CASSLDGQSDTGELFF. The CDR3, as DNA: TGCGCCAGCAGCTTGGACGGACAGTCGGACACCGGGGAGCTGTTTTTT.

The rearrangement links TRBV11-1 to TRBJ2-7, with TRBD2 identical over 13 bases. From germline, CDR1 is SGHAT and CDR2 FQDESV (reference sequence). After removal of 5 bases from V and 1 base from J, the junction contained 14 bases not matched to a gene. CDR3 length: 19 amino acids. This chain's CDR3 is CASSNGLAGEIIWSYEQYV. The CDR3, as DNA: TGTGCCAGCAGCAACGGACTAGCGGGAGAGATTATCTGGTCCTACGAGCAGTACGTC.

This clonotype was seen a handful of times. The chain employs TRBV20-1 and TRBJ2-4; D possibly matches TRBD1 or TRBD2 (5 bases each). Trimming stripped 5 bases from V and 3 bases from J, with 14 bases between. Germline assignment: CDR1 DFQATT and CDR2 SNEGSKA (reference sequence). The CDR3 runs to 14 residues. The CDR3 loop reads CSALLRGGKNIQYF. The CDR3 DNA sequence: TGCAGTGCTCTATTACGGGGCGGCAAAAACATTCAGTACTTC.

V is TRBV5-1 and J is TRBJ2-1; the D gene is possibly TRBD1 (5 bases). Germline lookup yields CDR1 SGHRS and CDR2 YFSETQ. CDR3 length: 15 residues. Trimming removed 4 bases from V and 4 bases from J, with 15 bases in between. The DNA for the CDR3 is TGCGCCAGCAGCCCCCGGGTAGGGGTGTACAATGAGCAGTTCTTC. It codes for CASSPRVGVYNEQFF. Full variable domain (rest looked up from reference TRBV5-1 and TRBJ2-1): KAGVTQTPRYLIKTRGQQVTLSCSPISGHRSVSWYQQTPGQGLQFLFEYFSETQRNKGNFPGRFSGRQFSNSRSEMNVSTLELGDSALYLCASSPRVGVYNEQFFGPGTRLTVL.

This clonotype turned up a few times. The V and J genes are TRBV12-3 or TRBV12-4 and TRBJ1-2; weak D call: TRBD1 (6 bases). Trimming cost V 8 bases and J 3 bases, with 16 bases left between them. CDR3 length: 14 residues. The CDR3 nucleotides read TGTGCCAGCGGGATGTGGACAGACTACTATGGCTACACCTTC. The encoded protein is CASGMWTDYYGYTF.

The J gene is TRBJ1-1, the V gene TRBV20-1; D remains ambiguous. V gave up 5 bases and J gave up 1 base, with 5 bases separating them. The CDR3 is 11 residues long. Germline V gene sequence: CDR1 DFQATT, CDR2 SNEGSKA (reference sequence). The CDR3 nucleotides are TGCAGTGCTTGGGGGAACACTGAAGCTTTCTTT. Protein: CSAWGNTEAFF.